A single sample is the source of the 17 T cell receptor beta chains below, sequenced in a study of blood T cell repertoires in COVID-19. Generated by immunoSEQ multiplex PCR, the TCRdb table keeps only in-frame clones and is missing some. This sample has 120,000 or so clones, with around 83% found just once. Material for sequencing was peripheral blood. The receptors stem from an older man with active or convalescent COVID-19.

This clone was observed a single time. This rearrangement joins TRBV19 to TRBJ2-1; 7 bases are a match to TRBD1. V trimming: 9 bases; J trimming: 5 bases; junction bases outside the gene matches: 7. The CDR3 is 13 amino acids. CDR1 and CDR2 from the germline V gene are LNHDA and SQIVND (reference sequence). The CDR3 DNA reads as TGTGCCAGCGAGACAGGGTTGGACAATGAGCAGTTCTTC. Its translation is CASETGLDNEQFF.

This clone was seen just once. The rearrangement links TRBV5-4 to TRBJ1-2, with D hard to call. CDR3 size: 12 residues. V gave up 0 bases and J gave up 8 bases, with 8 bases separating them. CDR1 is SGHNT and CDR2 is YYREEE in the germline V gene (reference sequence). The CDR3 loop reads CASSLDSFGYTF. The CDR3, as DNA: TGTGCCAGCAGCTTGGACAGTTTCGGCTACACCTTC.

The chain uses TRBV28 and TRBJ1-2; 12 bases fit TRBD1. From germline, CDR1 is MDHEN and CDR2 SYDVKM. V was clipped by 6 bases and J by 8 bases; unmatched bases: 13. The CDR3 spans 16 residues. The CDR3 coding sequence is TGTGCCAGCAGCCTTATACCGGGACAGGGGGCGCGGGGCTACACCTTC. Amino acids: CASSLIPGQGARGYTF.

The chain carries TRBV6-8 and TRBJ1-4; D is possibly TRBD1 (6 bases). The CDR3 runs 16 residues. Deletions cut 4 bases from V and 3 bases from J, with 15 bases between. Germline values: CDR1 MNHGY, CDR2 SAAAGT. The CDR3 DNA reads TGTGCCAGCAGTTGCCGAAAAGAGGGGGCTAATGAAAAACTGTTTTTT. It codes for CASSCRKEGANEKLFF.

This CDR3 reads CASIPVRETQYF. The CDR3 nucleotides read TGTGCCAGCATCCCAGTCAGGGAGACCCAGTACTTC. V gene TRBV2 combines with J gene TRBJ2-5; the D is unclear. Trimming removed 7 bases at V and 5 bases at J, with 11 bases between. The CDR3 consists of 12 residues. Germline CDR1 and CDR2: SNHLY and FYNNEI.

The V and J genes are TRBV6-2 or TRBV6-3 and TRBJ1-5; 8 bases are shared with TRBD1. V shed 5 bases, J shed 4 bases, and the junction held 4 bases outside the gene matches. The CDR3 spans 14 residues. Germline V gene lookup returns CDR1 MNHEY and CDR2 SVGEGT. CDR3 protein: CASSQGAENQPQHF. The CDR3 DNA is TGTGCCAGCAGTCAGGGGGCCGAAAATCAGCCCCAGCATTTT.

This chain joins TRBV28 and TRBJ2-7; 7 bases agree with TRBD1. V was clipped by 3 bases and J by 7 bases; unmatched bases: 12. The CDR3 consists of 15 residues. CDR1 MDHEN and CDR2 SYDVKM come from the germline V gene. CDR3 loop: CASSFIAGGTGEQYF. In nucleotides, the CDR3 is TGTGCCAGCAGTTTTATAGCAGGGGGAACGGGTGAGCAGTACTTC.

The chain has TRBV28 and TRBJ1-2, with 8 bases matching TRBD1. J was trimmed by 2 bases and V by 6 bases; bases with no gene match: 5. The CDR3 totals 14 residues. Germline V gene lookup returns CDR1 MDHEN and CDR2 SYDVKM. The CDR3 DNA follows: TGTGCCAGCAGACAACAGGGGGGGAACTATGGCTACACCTTC. This sequence encodes CASRQQGGNYGYTF.

V and J are TRBV27 and TRBJ1-5; D ambiguous. In germline, CDR1 is MNHEY, CDR2 SMNVEV (reference sequence). CDR3 length: 15 amino acids. The V and J ends lost 2 bases and 0 bases respectively, with 8 bases between them. CDR3 coding DNA: TGTGCCAGCAGTTTACGTTTTAATAGCAATCAGCCCCAGCATTTT. Translating gives CASSLRFNSNQPQHF.

The V and J genes are TRBV4-2 and TRBJ2-3; D is perhaps TRBD2 (5 bases). CDR1 and CDR2 (germline): LGHNA, YNFKEQ. V lost 0 bases and J lost 1, with 17 bases in between. This CDR3 contains 18 residues. In nucleotides, the CDR3 is TGTGCCAGCAGCCAAGATCGATGGCTGCCCGGGGGCACAGATACGCAGTATTTT. Translating gives CASSQDRWLPGGTDTQYF.

This sequence joins TRBV5-1 and TRBJ2-5; 10 bases map to TRBD1. Trimming cost V 6 bases and J 4 bases; bases outside gene matches: 9. The germline V gene encodes CDR1 SGHRS and CDR2 YFSETQ. The CDR3 is 15 amino acids. CDR3 in amino acids: CASTTWGQGLETQYF. For the CDR3, the DNA is TGCGCCAGCACCACGTGGGGACAGGGGTTAGAGACCCAGTACTTC.

V gene TRBV7-2 combines with J gene TRBJ1-2; TRBD1 is a possible D gene (5 bases). The V end lost 8 bases, the J end lost 3 bases, and 16 bases lay between the germline ends. Germline V gene data show CDR1 as SGHTA and CDR2 as FQGNSA. CDR3 length: 14 residues. This CDR3 reads CASSRSREHYGYTF. DNA of the CDR3: TGTGCCAGCTCGAGGAGCAGGGAACACTATGGCTACACCTTC.

J is TRBJ2-2 and V is TRBV7-2, with no clear D. CDR1 SGHTA and CDR2 FQGNSA come from the germline V gene. CDR3 size: 16 residues. Trimming cost V 2 bases and J 1 base, with 11 bases left between them. CDR3 residues: CASSLWSQLNTGELFF. CDR3 DNA sequence: TGTGCCAGCAGCTTATGGAGTCAGCTGAACACCGGGGAGCTGTTTTTT. Using reference TRBV7-2 and TRBJ2-2 for the parts outside the CDR3, the full variable domain is GAGVSQSPSNKVTEKGKDVELRCDPISGHTALYWYRQSLGQGLEFLIYFQGNSAPDKSGLPSDRFSAERTGGSVSTLTIQRTQQEDSAVYLCASSLWSQLNTGELFFGEGSRLTVL.

The gene calls are TRBV5-1 and TRBJ2-3; 11 bases are shared with TRBD1. The germline gives CDR1 SGHRS, CDR2 YFSETQ. The CDR3 extends over 15 amino acids. The V and J ends lost 4 bases and 6 bases, in that order; junction bases with no gene match: 7. This CDR3 reads CASSMGQGVGDTQYF. In nucleotides, the CDR3 is TGCGCCAGCAGCATGGGACAGGGGGTTGGCGATACGCAGTATTTT.

The chain employs TRBV11-2 and TRBJ2-5; D gene uncertain. V lost 2 bases and J 0 bases, leaving 4 bases between the germline ends. CDR1 and CDR2 (germline): SGHAT, FQNNGV. The CDR3 contains 13 residues. CDR3 residues: CASSLLNQETQYF. The CDR3 DNA follows: TGTGCCAGCAGCTTACTAAACCAAGAGACCCAGTACTTC.

This chain connects TRBV19 to TRBJ1-5, with unresolved D. The CDR3 has 14 amino acids. Trimming stripped 6 bases from V and 0 bases from J, with 9 bases between. CDR1 and CDR2 from the germline V gene are LNHDA and SQIVND (reference sequence). The CDR3 loop is CASSRGYSNQPQHF. For the CDR3, the DNA is TGTGCCAGTAGCCGGGGTTATAGCAATCAGCCCCAGCATTTT.

This sequence joins TRBV11-2 and TRBJ1-2; the D is unclear. Germline V CDR1 and CDR2: SGHAT, FQNNGV. This CDR3 is built from 13 residues. V was trimmed by 8 bases and J by 2 bases, leaving 12 bases between them. The CDR3 DNA is TGTGCCAGCTCGCCCCGGGTGAACTATGGCTACACCTTC. It encodes CASSPRVNYGYTF.